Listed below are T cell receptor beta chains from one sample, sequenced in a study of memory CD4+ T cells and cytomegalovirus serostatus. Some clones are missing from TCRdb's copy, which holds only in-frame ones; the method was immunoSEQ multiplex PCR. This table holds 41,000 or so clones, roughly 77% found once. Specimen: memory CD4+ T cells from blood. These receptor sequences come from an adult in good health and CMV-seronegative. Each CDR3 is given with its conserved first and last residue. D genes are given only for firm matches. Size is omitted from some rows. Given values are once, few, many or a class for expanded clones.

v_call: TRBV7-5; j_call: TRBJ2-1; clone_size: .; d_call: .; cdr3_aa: CARSLAGLAGGSFYNEQFF; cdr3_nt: TGTGCCAGAAGCTTAGCCGGACTAGCGGGGGGTTCTTTTTACAATGAGCAGTTCTTC
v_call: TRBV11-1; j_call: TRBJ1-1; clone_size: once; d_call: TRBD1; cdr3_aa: CASSLSPTGTSTEAFF; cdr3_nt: TGTGCCAGCAGCTTATCCCCGACAGGGACGAGCACTGAAGCTTTCTTT
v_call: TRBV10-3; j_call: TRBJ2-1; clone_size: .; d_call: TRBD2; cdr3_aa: CAISESTSGFNEQFF; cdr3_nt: TGTGCCATCAGTGAGAGCACTAGCGGGTTCAATGAGCAGTTCTTC
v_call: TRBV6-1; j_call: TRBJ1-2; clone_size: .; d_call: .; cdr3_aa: CASSEWVQGLLLSGGYTF; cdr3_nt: TGTGCCAGCAGTGAATGGGTTCAAGGGCTCCTACTTTCTGGGGGCTACACCTTC
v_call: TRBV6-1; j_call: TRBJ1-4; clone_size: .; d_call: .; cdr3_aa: CASRPGTLGEKLFF; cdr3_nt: TGTGCCAGCAGACCTGGGACATTGGGGGAAAAACTGTTTTTT
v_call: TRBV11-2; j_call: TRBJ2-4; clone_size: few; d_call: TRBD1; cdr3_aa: CASSSLTGALSKNIQYF; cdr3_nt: TGTGCCAGCAGCTCTTTGACAGGGGCCCTCTCCAAAAACATTCAGTACTTC
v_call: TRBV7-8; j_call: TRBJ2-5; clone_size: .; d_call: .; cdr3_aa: CASSLGSFQETQYF; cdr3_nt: TGTGCCAGCAGCTTAGGCAGTTTCCAAGAGACCCAGTACTTC
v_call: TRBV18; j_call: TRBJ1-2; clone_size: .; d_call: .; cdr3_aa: CASSPVEGYYGYTF; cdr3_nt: TGTGCCAGCTCACCAGTAGAAGGGTACTATGGCTACACCTTC
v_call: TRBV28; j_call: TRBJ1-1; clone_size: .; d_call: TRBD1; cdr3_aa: CASRRKFQDRESAEAFF; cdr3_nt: TGTGCCAGCAGAAGAAAGTTTCAGGACAGGGAGTCGGCTGAAGCTTTCTTT
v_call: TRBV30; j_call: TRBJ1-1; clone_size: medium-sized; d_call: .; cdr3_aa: CACDRGGGTEAFF; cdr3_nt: TGTGCCTGCGATAGGGGGGGTGGCACTGAAGCTTTCTTT
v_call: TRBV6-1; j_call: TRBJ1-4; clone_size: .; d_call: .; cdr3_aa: CASSLMTGLEKLFF; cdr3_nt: TGTGCCAGCAGTCTCATGACGGGCCTTGAAAAACTGTTTTTT
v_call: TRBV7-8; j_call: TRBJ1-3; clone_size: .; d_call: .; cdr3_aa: CASSRYLGLNSGNTIYF; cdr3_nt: TGTGCCAGCAGTCGGTATCTGGGCTTAAACTCTGGAAACACCATATATTTT
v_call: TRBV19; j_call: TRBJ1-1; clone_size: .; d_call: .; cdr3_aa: CASSNLPRGSDTEAFF; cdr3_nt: TGTGCCAGTAGTAACCTCCCCAGAGGGTCGGACACTGAAGCTTTCTTT
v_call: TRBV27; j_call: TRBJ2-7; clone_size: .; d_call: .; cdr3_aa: CASRNLDSIYEQYF; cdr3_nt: TGTGCCAGCAGGAATCTCGACAGTATCTACGAGCAGTACTTC
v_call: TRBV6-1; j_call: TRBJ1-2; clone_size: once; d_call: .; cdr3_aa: CASSGRGYGYTF; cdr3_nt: TGTGCCAGCAGTGGTCGGGGGTATGGCTACACCTTC
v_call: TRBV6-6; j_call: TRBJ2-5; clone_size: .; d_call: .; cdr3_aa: CASRRHHEETQYF; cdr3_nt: TGTGCCAGCAGAAGACACCACGAAGAGACCCAGTACTTC
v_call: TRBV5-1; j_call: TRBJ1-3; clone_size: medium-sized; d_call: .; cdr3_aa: CASSLDGSSGNTIYF; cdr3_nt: TGCGCCAGCAGCTTGGATGGCAGCTCTGGAAACACCATATATTTT
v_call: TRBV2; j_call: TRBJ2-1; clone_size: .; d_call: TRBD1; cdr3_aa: CASSGAGGEQFF; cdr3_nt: TGTGCCAGCAGTGGGGCAGGGGGTGAGCAGTTCTTC
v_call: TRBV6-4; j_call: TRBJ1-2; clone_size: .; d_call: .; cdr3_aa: CASRRTTQGGYTF; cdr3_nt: TGTGCCAGCAGGAGGACTACCCAGGGAGGCTACACCTTC
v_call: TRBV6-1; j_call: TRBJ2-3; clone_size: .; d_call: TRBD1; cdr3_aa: CASDVRGSTDTQYF; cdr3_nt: TGTGCCAGCGACGTCAGGGGGAGCACAGATACGCAGTATTTT
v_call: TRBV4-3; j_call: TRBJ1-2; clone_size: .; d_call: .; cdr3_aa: CASSQDRVYRQAPLYGYTF; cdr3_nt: TGCGCCAGCAGCCAAGATCGCGTGTACAGGCAGGCCCCCCTCTATGGCTACACCTTC
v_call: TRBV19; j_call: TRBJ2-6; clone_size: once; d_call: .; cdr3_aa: CASRDTGISGGANVLTF; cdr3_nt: TGTGCCAGTAGGGACACGGGAATTTCTGGGGGGGCCAACGTCCTGACTTTC
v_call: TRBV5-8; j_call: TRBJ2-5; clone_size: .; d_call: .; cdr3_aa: CASVNRDGKETQYF; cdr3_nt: TGTGCCAGCGTCAACAGGGACGGGAAGGAGACCCAGTACTTC
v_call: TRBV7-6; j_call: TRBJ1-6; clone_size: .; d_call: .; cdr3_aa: CASSFGGRISNSPLHF; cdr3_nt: TGTGCCAGCAGCTTCGGGGGACGGATATCTAATTCACCCCTCCACTTT
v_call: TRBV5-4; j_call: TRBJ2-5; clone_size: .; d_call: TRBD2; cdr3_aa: CASSPGLAGGMQETQYF; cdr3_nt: TGTGCCAGCAGCCCGGGACTAGCGGGGGGGATGCAAGAGACCCAGTACTTC
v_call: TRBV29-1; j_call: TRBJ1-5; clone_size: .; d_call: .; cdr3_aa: CSVREGRQPQHF; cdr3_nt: TGCAGCGTCCGAGAGGGACGTCAGCCCCAGCATTTT